Below, 9 T cell receptor beta chains from the same sample are listed, as sequenced in a study of PD-L1 blockade in urothelial cancer. Assay: immunoSEQ multiplex PCR; the TCRdb copy retains only in-frame clones and omits some. Of under 100,000 clones detected, about four fifths appear once; the ten largest clones hold roughly 9.5%. Here the sequenced sample was PBMCs, taken around atezolizumab (anti-PD-L1) treatment. All receptors derive from a man aged 65-85 years with urothelial cancer.

This chain connects TRBV7-9 to TRBJ2-5, with 11 bases identical to TRBD2. V trimming: 5 bases; J trimming: 3 bases; junction bases outside the gene matches: 11. Germline V gene lookup returns CDR1 SEHNR and CDR2 FQNEAQ (reference sequence). The CDR3 consists of 17 residues. This CDR3 is CASSDGPLAGGKETQYF. CDR3 sequence (DNA): TGTGCCAGCAGCGACGGCCCCCTAGCGGGGGGTAAAGAGACCCAGTACTTC. The full variable domain, completed using reference TRBV7-9 and TRBJ2-5, is DTGVSQNPRHKITKRGQNVTFRCDPISEHNRLYWYRQTLGQGPEFLTYFQNEAQLEKSRLLSDRFSAERPKGSFSTLEIQRTEQGDSAMYLCASSDGPLAGGKETQYFGPGTRLLVL.

V gene TRBV29-1 combines with J gene TRBJ2-1, with 10 bases matching TRBD2. From germline, CDR1 is SQVTM and CDR2 ANQGSEA. J lost 5 bases, V lost 8 bases, and 9 bases had no gene match. This CDR3 region has 14 residues. CDR3 sequence: CSIESGGGDNEQFF. The CDR3 DNA is TGCAGCATCGAAAGCGGGGGGGGAGACAATGAGCAGTTCTTC.

The chain combines TRBV6-6 with TRBJ2-7, with D perhaps TRBD2 (7 bases). The germline V and J ends were trimmed by 4 bases and 7 bases, with 14 bases remaining between them. This CDR3 region has 13 residues. In germline, CDR1 is MNHNY, CDR2 SVGAGI (reference sequence). The DNA of the CDR3 is TGTGCCAGCAGTTCGGCGGGGGCGAGTGAGCAGTACTTC. Translation gives CASSSAGASEQYF.

The J gene is TRBJ1-1, the V gene TRBV9, with TRBD1 matching over 7 bases. CDR1 and CDR2 (germline): SGDLS, YYNGEE. The V segment lost 4 bases and the J segment 3 bases; nucleotides outside the gene matches: 6. CDR3 length: 14 amino acids. CDR3 loop: CASSSRGADTEAFF. CDR3 sequence (DNA): TGTGCCAGCAGCTCCAGGGGGGCAGACACTGAAGCTTTCTTT.

The rearrangement joins TRBV27 to TRBJ2-7; D may be TRBD2 (6 bases). Trimming took 11 bases from V and 2 from J, leaving 13 bases between them. The CDR3 sequence is 12 residues long. CDR1 MNHEY and CDR2 SMNVEV come from the germline V gene (reference sequence). CDR3 loop: CAGDRGTYEQYF. As DNA, the CDR3 is TGTGCCGGTGATCGGGGGACCTACGAGCAGTACTTC.

The J gene is TRBJ2-7, the V gene TRBV6-5; tentative D call: TRBD1 (5 bases). Germline CDR1 is MNHEY and CDR2 is SVGAGI. The CDR3 is 13 amino acids. V was cut by 6 bases and J by 2 bases, with 11 bases left in between. The CDR3: CASRRQYPYEQYF. CDR3 DNA sequence: TGTGCCAGCAGGAGACAGTACCCCTACGAGCAGTACTTC.

V and J are TRBV5-6 and TRBJ2-3, with D perhaps matching TRBD1 (5 bases). CDR3 length: 18 amino acids. Trimming took 1 base from V and 0 from J, leaving 18 bases between them. The germline V gene has CDR1 SGHDT and CDR2 YYEEEE. CDR3 DNA: TGTGCCAGCAGCTTGAGTTTAGGGGCAACGTATAGCACAGATACGCAGTATTTT. It translates to CASSLSLGATYSTDTQYF.

In this sample, this clone turned up a few times. The CDR3 coding sequence is TGTGCCAGCAGCCCCGGGGCAGGAGGGAATCAGCCCCAGCATTTT. It encodes CASSPGAGGNQPQHF. The chain carries TRBV9 and TRBJ1-5, with D perhaps TRBD1 (5 bases). This CDR3 comprises 15 residues. Germline CDR1 reads SGDLS; CDR2 reads YYNGEE. The V end lost 4 bases, the J end lost 4 bases, and 15 bases lay between the germline ends.

The rearrangement joins TRBV7-2 to TRBJ1-1; TRBD1 aligns across 10 bases. V lost 0 bases to trimming and J lost 5 bases; unmatched junction nucleotides: 6. The germline gives CDR1 SGHTA, CDR2 FQGNSA. This CDR3 has 16 residues. CDR3 residues: CASSLAGQGVRTEAFF. CDR3 sequence (DNA): TGTGCCAGCAGCTTAGCCGGACAGGGGGTAAGGACTGAAGCTTTCTTT.